The 7 T cell receptor beta chains presented below share a single source sample, sequenced in a study of long-term antiretroviral therapy in people with HIV. Running of the v3.0 immunoSEQ assay took place at survey level. Here immunoSEQ multiplex PCR was the method, and the copy in TCRdb shows in-frame clones only, minus some. Of more than 15,000 clones in the sample, over 60% were seen once. The material was unsorted PBMCs, obtained 0.5 years before starting antiretroviral therapy. These receptors were collected from a man aged 18 to 29 with HIV.

The chain carries TRBV27 and TRBJ2-7; tentative D call: TRBD1 (6 bases). The CDR3 runs 16 residues. Trimming shortened V by 4 bases and J by 2 bases, and 18 bases separated the two germline ends. CDR1 is MNHEY, CDR2 SMNVEV, per germline (reference sequence). The CDR3 region is CASSSTGASIPYEQYF. The CDR3 DNA reads as TGTGCCAGCAGTTCGACAGGAGCTAGTATACCCTACGAGCAGTACTTC.

The chain couples TRBV2 to TRBJ2-7, with D tentatively TRBD2 (5 bases). Germline CDR1 SNHLY, CDR2 FYNNEI. Trimming took off 5 bases at V and 2 bases at J, with 16 bases between the two ends. The CDR3 has 15 residues. The CDR3 bases are TGTGCCAGCAGTACCACCGTTGGAGGAACCTACGAGCAGTACTTC. Protein: CASSTTVGGTYEQYF.

The CDR3 protein is CASSAQPLEPQHF. The CDR3, as DNA: TGTGCCAGCAGCGCCCAGCCGTTGGAGCCCCAGCATTTT. The V gene is TRBV9, the J gene TRBJ1-5; D is uncertain. This CDR3 is built from 13 residues. Germline CDR1 and CDR2: SGDLS and YYNGEE. V lost 3 bases and J 8 bases, leaving 12 bases between the germline ends.

V usage is TRBV7-6 and J usage is TRBJ1-3; 7 bases agree with TRBD1. V lost 5 bases and J lost 0; bases outside the gene matches: 7. Germline CDR1 and CDR2: SGHVS and FNYEAQ. This CDR3 has 16 amino acids. CDR3 nucleotide sequence: TGTGCCAGCAGCCCGGAGACAGGGCCCTCTGGAAACACCATATATTTT. Its translation: CASSPETGPSGNTIYF. Full variable domain (missing parts from reference TRBV7-6 and TRBJ1-3): GAGVSQSPRYKVTKRGQDVALRCDPISGHVSLYWYRQALGQGPEFLTYFNYEAQQDKSGLPNDRFSAERPEGSISTLTIQRTEQRDSAMYRCASSPETGPSGNTIYFGEGSWLTVV.

The gene calls are TRBV10-3 and TRBJ2-7; 9 nucleotides align to TRBD2. Trimming removed 5 bases from V and 2 bases from J; junction bases left unmatched: 4. CDR3 length: 14 amino acids. Germline CDR1 and CDR2: ENHRY and SYGVKD. Here the CDR3 DNA reads TGTGCCATCAGTCCGGGACTAGCAGCCTACGAGCAGTACTTC. This encodes CAISPGLAAYEQYF.

The CDR3 spells CASSPLGSYEQYF. The DNA for the CDR3 is TGTGCCAGCAGCCCTTTGGGTTCCTACGAGCAGTACTTC. The chain has TRBV7-9 and TRBJ2-7; D remains unclear. Germline CDR1 is SEHNR and CDR2 is FQNEAQ (reference sequence). This CDR3 comprises 13 residues. The V gene lost 5 bases and the J gene lost 1 base, with 9 bases spanning the gap.

The chain couples TRBV5-8 to TRBJ2-7; 10 bases map to TRBD2. Germline V gene lookup returns CDR1 SGHTS and CDR2 YDEGEE. With V trimmed by 1 base and J by 2 bases, 3 bases remained unmatched. The CDR3 runs to 15 residues. The CDR3 bases are TGTGCCAGCAGCTTGTGGACTAGCGGTACCTACGAGCAGTACTTC. Amino acids: CASSLWTSGTYEQYF.